These T cell receptor beta chains were read from a single sample in a study of blood T cell repertoires in COVID-19. TCRdb's table, derived via immunoSEQ multiplex PCR, lists solely in-frame clones and lacks some. Here the sample spans under 400,000 clones, about nine tenths being singletons. The material sequenced was PBMCs or T cells enriched from blood (not recorded which). The receptors originated from a woman in her 30s who had been exposed to COVID-19. Both conserved end residues are part of each CDR3. Fields, in order: D gene, CDR3 length, clone size, V gene, J gene, CDR3 DNA, CDR3 protein. A D gene is named only where the DNA matches it firmly. Only some rows state a clone size, as once, few, many or a class for expanded clones.

>-|16|-|TRBV20-1|TRBJ2-3
TGCAGTGCTAGTCCCTATAGCGGAACCAGCACAGATACGCAGTATTTT
CSASPYSGTSTDTQYF
>-|15|once|TRBV28|TRBJ1-6
TGTGCCAGCAAGGAAGGGAGCTCCTATAATTCACCCCTCCACTTT
CASKEGSSYNSPLHF
>-|13|-|TRBV7-8|TRBJ2-1
TGTGCCAGCAGCGTAGGGGGACTAAATGAGCAGTTCTTC
CASSVGGLNEQFF
>TRBD2|16|-|TRBV14|TRBJ2-3
TGTGCCAGCAGCCAGGATGGACTAGCCAGCACAGATACGCAGTATTTT
CASSQDGLASTDTQYF
>TRBD2|16|-|TRBV3-1/TRBV3-2|TRBJ2-7
TGTGCCAGCAGCCTAGAACTAGCGGGACTGGCCTACGAGCAGTACTTC
CASSLELAGLAYEQYF
>TRBD1|17|few|TRBV4-1|TRBJ1-3
TGCGCCAGCAGCCAACCAGACCAGGACAGGGCTGGAAACACCATATATTTT
CASSQPDQDRAGNTIYF
>TRBD2|17|-|TRBV7-6|TRBJ2-3
TGTGCCAGCAGCTTCAACTTTTTAGCGGGAGTCATGGATACGCAGTATTTT
CASSFNFLAGVMDTQYF
>-|13|few|TRBV2|TRBJ1-2
TGTGCCAGCAAACCAGACAGTCCCTATGGCTACACCTTC
CASKPDSPYGYTF
>-|18|-|TRBV18|TRBJ2-2
TGTGCCAGCTCACCACGGGAGCAGGGACACACCAACACCGGGGAGCTGTTTTTT
CASSPREQGHTNTGELFF
>TRBD2|18|-|TRBV27|TRBJ2-5
TGTGCCAGCAGTCCGATACGGGGGACTAGCGGGAGGATGCAGACCCAGTACTTC
CASSPIRGTSGRMQTQYF
>TRBD2|15|-|TRBV4-2|TRBJ2-7
TGTGCCAGCAGCCAAGAGACTAGCGGCTCCTACGAGCAGTACTTC
CASSQETSGSYEQYF
>-|14|-|TRBV28|TRBJ1-3
TGTGCCAGCAGGCAGAGGTTCTCTGGAAACACCATATATTTT
CASRQRFSGNTIYF
>TRBD1|14|-|TRBV3-1/TRBV3-2|TRBJ1-2
TGTGCCAGCAGCCCCGGGACAGGGAGCTATGGCTACACCTTC
CASSPGTGSYGYTF
>TRBD1|15|-|TRBV5-6|TRBJ2-1
TGTGCCAGCAGCTTGGCGGGACAGGGGAGGGATGAGCAGTTCTTC
CASSLAGQGRDEQFF
>-|15|-|TRBV5-1|TRBJ2-5
TGCGCCAGCAGCGATCCCTCGGCCGGGAAAGAGACCCAGTACTTC
CASSDPSAGKETQYF
>-|15|-|TRBV5-5|TRBJ1-2
TGTGCCAGCAGCTTCGACAGCGCCGCTAACTATGGCTACACCTTC
CASSFDSAANYGYTF
>TRBD1|15|-|TRBV19|TRBJ1-3
TGTGCCAGTAGTAGACAGGGGGCTACTGGAAACACCATATATTTT
CASSRQGATGNTIYF
>-|16|-|TRBV19|TRBJ1-5
TGTGCCAGTAGCCCTCCGGGGGGCGGGAGCAATCAGCCCCAGCATTTT
CASSPPGGGSNQPQHF
>-|18|-|TRBV3-1/TRBV3-2|TRBJ2-1
TGTGCCAGCAGCCAAACCGGTTCCTCGGGGGGCGCAATGTATGAGCAGTTCTTC
CASSQTGSSGGAMYEQFF
>-|13|-|TRBV11-1|TRBJ1-1
TGTGCCAGCAGCTTGGGCGCTTGGGCTGAAGCTTTCTTT
CASSLGAWAEAFF